Here is one TCR beta chain with its context. There is no known antigen for this receptor. No much larger clone is present one base from it, and per-base qualities are unavailable. This sample stems from a study of radiation and T cells in renal cell carcinoma (TCRdb year 2020). The study in broad terms: Samples were obtained from a clinical trial, in which 15 Gy stereotactic body radiation therapy was delivered to primary renal cell carcinomas and nephrectomy was performed 4 weeks later. A total of some 55 samples underwent TCR beta sequencing, made up of approximately 26 tumors and about 27 peripheral blood samples. Across all 50 or so samples, 4,016,671 unique CDR3 nucleotide sequences, encoding 2,658,974 unique CDR3 amino acid sequences, were identified.

The sample's time point, from its label and the paper: baseline pretreatment blood. The treatment or condition label, as the study defines it: 15 Gy SBRT to primary tumor, nephrectomy 4 weeks later. To follow tumor-enriched clonotypes, peripheral blood was collected serially from radiation-treated patients at baseline and again at 2 weeks and 4 weeks after SBRT. Renal cell carcinoma with clear cell pathology was present in all patients. The QIAamp DNA Blood Mini Kit (Qiagen) was used to prepare genomic DNA for TCR sequencing. Only samples passing all quality control checks were included in the analyses. The paper's findings and limits, for the study overall: Blood repertoire dynamics were not followed beyond 4 weeks after treatment. In blood, the top tumor clonotypes increased from baseline to 2 weeks after radiation and then shrank by 4 weeks, which suggests a temporary expansion of tumor-resident clones. Because no pretreatment tumor biopsies were available, whether clonotypes were present in the tumor at baseline could not be determined. With a single-armed trial design, the study had no way to address how radiation dose or scheduling affects the TCR repertoire.

The germline V and J ends show losses of 4 bases and 6 bases respectively, and no gene match explains 18 bases of the junction. Based on the germline V gene (reference sequence), the CDR1 and CDR2 sequences are GTSNPN and SVGIG. From its cysteine to its phenylalanine, the CDR3 spans 16 amino acids. The DNA shown is the 48-base CDR3, in frame from base 1. TCR beta libraries were generated from genomic DNA with the immunoSEQ kit, following the manufacturer's recommendations. For library preparation, a first multiplex PCR was performed with proprietary primers, followed by a second PCR in which unique barcodes were added, and bead cleanups were performed after each round. Each sample batch included a kit-provided positive control reaction and a negative control reaction. The final libraries were assessed on an Agilent 4200 TapeStation D1000 ScreenTape, pooled by volume, and quantified by qPCR. Sequencing ran on an Illumina NextSeq500 with a MidOutput 150-cycle cartridge, using 156 Read1 and 15 Index1 cycles with kit custom primers. The pooled library was loaded at 0.95 to 1 pM, with a 20% PhiX control spiked in. Processing in the source paper ran as follows. Vendor-processed data were analyzed in R, with a clonotype defined as all T cells sharing the same CDR3 nucleotide sequence. For clone abundance analyses, frequencies were normalized to the 10,000 most abundant clones in each sample. Before analysis, public T cell clones were removed, and these numbered fewer than five per sample on average. An abundance difference of at least 32-fold between compartments was the criterion for calling clonotypes tumor-enriched or baseline blood-enriched. A beta-binomial differential abundance model was applied to find clonotypes that expanded or contracted between blood time points. Similarity between tumor and blood repertoires was quantified using the Baroni-Urbani and Buser coefficient, and groups were compared with two-tailed Wilcoxon tests in R. TCRdb retrieved this table from immuneACCESS and kept in-frame rearrangements only. Not all clones are present; in checked studies, unresolved V genes account for under half, and no reason is known for the remainder. D and trimming come from the DNA, and the V and J calls and clone size come from that table. Recorded for this sample are approximately 110,000 clones; 82% of them occurred a single time. The top ten clonotypes cover approximately 3% of the sample.

The source of this sequence is a woman aged 55 to 70 with renal cell carcinoma. The rearrangement combines TRBV30 with TRBJ2-7; TRBD1 lines up with 7 middle nucleotides. The material sequenced was blood, taken from a patient whose treatment included radiotherapy and nephrectomy. The CDR3 protein: CAWTPSTGQRIGEQYF. The DNA sequence follows: TGTGCCTGGACCCCGTCGACAGGGCAAAGAATCGGCGAGCAGTACTTC. The entire variable domain, with the stretches around the CDR3 drawn from the reference TRBV30 and TRBJ2-7 proteins, is SQTIHQWPATLVQPVGSPLSLECTVEGTSNPNLYWYRQAAGRGLQLLFYSVGIGQISSEVPQNLSASRPQDRQFILSSKKLLLSDSGFYLCAWTPSTGQRIGEQYFGPGTRLTVT.